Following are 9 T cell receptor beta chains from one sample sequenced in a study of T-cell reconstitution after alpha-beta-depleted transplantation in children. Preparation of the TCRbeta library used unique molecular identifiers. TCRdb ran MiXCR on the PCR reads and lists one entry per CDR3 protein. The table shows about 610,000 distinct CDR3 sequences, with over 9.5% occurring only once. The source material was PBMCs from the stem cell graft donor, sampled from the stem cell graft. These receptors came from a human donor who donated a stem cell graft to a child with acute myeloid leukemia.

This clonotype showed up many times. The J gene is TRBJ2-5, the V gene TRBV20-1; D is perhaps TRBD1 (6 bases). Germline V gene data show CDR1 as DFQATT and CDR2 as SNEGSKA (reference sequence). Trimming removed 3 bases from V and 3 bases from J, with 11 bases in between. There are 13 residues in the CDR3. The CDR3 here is CSASPDSKETQYF. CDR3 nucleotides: TGCAGTGCTAGCCCGGACAGCAAAGAGACCCAGTACTTC.

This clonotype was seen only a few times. The CDR3 bases are TGCAGCGTTGTCTGGGGACGGGAGCTAGAGCAGTACTTC. It yields the protein CSVVWGRELEQYF. The chain carries TRBV29-1 and TRBJ2-7; D is perhaps TRBD2 (6 bases). Per germline, CDR1 SQVTM and CDR2 ANQGSEA. Deletions cut 4 bases from V and 7 bases from J, with 17 bases between. This CDR3 is 13 amino acids long.

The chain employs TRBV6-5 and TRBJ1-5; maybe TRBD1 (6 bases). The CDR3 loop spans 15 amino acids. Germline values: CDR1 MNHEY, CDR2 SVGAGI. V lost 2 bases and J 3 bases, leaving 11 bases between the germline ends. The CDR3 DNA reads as TGTGCCAGCAGTTACGGTACAGGGCCCAATCAGCCCCAGCATTTT. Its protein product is CASSYGTGPNQPQHF.

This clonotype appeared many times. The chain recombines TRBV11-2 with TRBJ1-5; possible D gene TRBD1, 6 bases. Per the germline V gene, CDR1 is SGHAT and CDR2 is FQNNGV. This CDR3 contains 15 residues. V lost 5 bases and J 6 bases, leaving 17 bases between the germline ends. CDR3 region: CASSAGQRQSQPQHF. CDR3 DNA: TGTGCCAGCAGCGCCGGACAGCGGCAGAGTCAGCCCCAGCATTTT.

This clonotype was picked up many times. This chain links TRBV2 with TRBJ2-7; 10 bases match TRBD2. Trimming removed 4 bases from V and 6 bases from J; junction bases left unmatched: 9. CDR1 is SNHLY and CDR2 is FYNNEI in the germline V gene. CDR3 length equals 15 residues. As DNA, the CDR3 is TGTGCCAGCAGTGGCCCTGGGACTAGCGCTGGCGAGCAGTACTTC. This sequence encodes CASSGPGTSAGEQYF.

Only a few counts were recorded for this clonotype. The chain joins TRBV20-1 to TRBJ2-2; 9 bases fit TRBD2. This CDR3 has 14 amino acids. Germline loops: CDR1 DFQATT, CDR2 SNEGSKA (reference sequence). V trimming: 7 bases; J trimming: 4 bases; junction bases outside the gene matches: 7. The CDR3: CSVNSGSLTGELFF. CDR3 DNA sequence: TGCAGTGTTAATAGCGGGAGCCTCACCGGGGAGCTGTTTTTT.

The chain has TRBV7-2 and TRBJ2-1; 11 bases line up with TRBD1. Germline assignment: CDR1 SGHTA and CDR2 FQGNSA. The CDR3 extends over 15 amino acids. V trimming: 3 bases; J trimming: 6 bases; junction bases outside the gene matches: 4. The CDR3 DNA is TGTGCCAGCAGCTTGGACAGGGGGCCTGGCAATGAGCAGTTCTTC. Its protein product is CASSLDRGPGNEQFF.

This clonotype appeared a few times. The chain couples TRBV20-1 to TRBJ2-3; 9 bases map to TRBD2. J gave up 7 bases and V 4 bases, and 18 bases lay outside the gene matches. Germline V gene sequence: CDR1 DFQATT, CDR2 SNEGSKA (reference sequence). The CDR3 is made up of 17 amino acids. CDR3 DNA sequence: TGCAGTGCTACTACCACTGTTGGTAGCGGGAGTTCGAATACGCAGTATTTT. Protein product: CSATTTVGSGSSNTQYF.

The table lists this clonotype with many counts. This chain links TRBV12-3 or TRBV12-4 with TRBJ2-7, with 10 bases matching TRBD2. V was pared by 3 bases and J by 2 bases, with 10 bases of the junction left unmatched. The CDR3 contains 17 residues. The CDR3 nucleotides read TGTGCCAGCAGTTTTAGGGCTAGCGGGAGCCAAACCTACGAGCAGTACTTC. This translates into CASSFRASGSQTYEQYF.